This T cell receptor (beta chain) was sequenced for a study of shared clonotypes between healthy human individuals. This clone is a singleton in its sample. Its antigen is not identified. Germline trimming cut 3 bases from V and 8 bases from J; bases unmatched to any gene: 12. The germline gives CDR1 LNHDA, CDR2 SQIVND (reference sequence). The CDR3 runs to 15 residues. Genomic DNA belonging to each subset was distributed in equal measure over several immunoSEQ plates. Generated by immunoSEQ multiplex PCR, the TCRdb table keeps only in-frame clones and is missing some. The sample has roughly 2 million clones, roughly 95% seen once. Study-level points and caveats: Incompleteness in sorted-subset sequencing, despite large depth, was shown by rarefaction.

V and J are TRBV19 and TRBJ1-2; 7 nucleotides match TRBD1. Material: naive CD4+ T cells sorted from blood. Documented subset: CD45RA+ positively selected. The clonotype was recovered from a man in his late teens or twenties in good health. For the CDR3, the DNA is TGTGCCAGTAGTATCACCGGGACAGCGCAAAACGGCTACACCTTC. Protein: CASSITGTAQNGYTF. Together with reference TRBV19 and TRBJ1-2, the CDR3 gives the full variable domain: DGGITQSPKYLFRKEGQNVTLSCEQNLNHDAMYWYRQDPGQGLRLIYYSQIVNDFQKGDIAEGYSVSREKKESFPLTVTSAQKNPTAFYLCASSITGTAQNGYTFGSGTRLTVV.